This TCR beta chain came from a study of long-term antiretroviral therapy in people with HIV. Turning to the study itself: There is a gap of about a decade between the earliest samples and the later 2015 immediate-ART recommendation. Findings and caveats of the study: Pre-ART expanded clones dominated the repertoire at every time point.

An immunoSEQ assay, version v3.0, was performed at survey level. Only in-frame clones appear in the TCRdb table, and some are missing; sequencing was by immunoSEQ multiplex PCR. The table lists about 27,000 clones, about 82% of them singletons. The CDR3 length is 13 residues. Per the germline V gene, CDR1 is SGHRS and CDR2 is YFSETQ. The trim removed 6 bases at V and 9 bases at J, leaving 7 bases unmatched. Every participant with HIV received treatment in the United States. To note about this clone: What it recognizes is unknown.

This rearrangement joins TRBV5-1 to TRBJ2-1, with 9 bases fitting TRBD2. Here the sequenced sample was unsorted PBMCs, taken 3 years after starting antiretroviral therapy. The clonotype comes from a man aged 40-50 years with HIV. The CDR3 DNA sequence: TGCGCCAGCACCCACGGGACTAGCCGTGAGCAGTTCTTC. Its protein product is CASTHGTSREQFF.